The T cell receptor (beta chain) under discussion was sequenced for a study of T-cell reconstitution after alpha-beta-depleted transplantation in children. Trimming pared 5 bases from V and 2 bases from J, leaving 10 bases between. CDR1 and CDR2 from the germline V gene are KGHSH and LQKENI. This CDR3 region has 13 residues. Using unique molecular identifiers, the investigators prepared the TCRbeta library. TCRdb analysed the PCR reads with MiXCR anew, one entry per CDR3 protein. The profile shows about 610,000 distinct CDR3 sequences, about 10% of them singletons. The TCR originated in a human donor who donated a stem cell graft to a child with acute myeloid leukemia. This sample comprised PBMCs from the stem cell graft donor, obtained from the stem cell graft. The J gene is TRBJ2-7, the V gene TRBV18, with D possibly matching TRBD1 (5 bases). Here the CDR3 reads CASSSRVTYEQYF. The CDR3, as DNA: TGTGCCAGCTCAAGCAGGGTGACCTACGAGCAGTACTTC. The complete variable domain, with remaining parts taken from reference TRBV18 and TRBJ2-7, reads NAGVMQNPRHLVRRRGQEARLRCSPMKGHSHVYWYRQLPEEGLKFMVYLQKENIIDESGMPKERFSAEFPKEGPSILRIQQVVRGDSAAYFCASSSRVTYEQYFGPGTRLTVT.